The 25 T cell receptor beta chains below come from one sample, sequenced in a study of control samples from healthy donors and cancer patients. TCRdb's copy holds only in-frame clones and misses some; the assay was immunoSEQ multiplex PCR. The sample has about 95,000 clones, 85% seen once. Material for sequencing was blood. The receptors stem from a man under 40 in good health.

A single count supports this clone. The chain recombines TRBV24-1 with TRBJ1-4; 9 nucleotides line up with TRBD1. The CDR3 is made up of 14 amino acids. Germline V gene data show CDR1 as KGHDR and CDR2 as SFDVKD. After removal of 4 bases from V and 7 bases from J, the junction contained 3 bases not matched to a gene. The CDR3, as DNA: TGTGCCACCAGTGAAGGGACAGGGAGTGAAAAACTGTTTTTT. As protein: CATSEGTGSEKLFF.

This chain joins TRBV19 and TRBJ1-2; 9 bases line up with TRBD1. Germline CDR1 and CDR2: LNHDA and SQIVND (reference sequence). The CDR3 is 13 residues long. Trimming at V came to 7 bases and at J to 8 bases, leaving 8 bases not matched to a gene. The CDR3 bases are TGTGCCAGTAACCCACAGGGGGCGACCGGCTACACCTTC. Its translation: CASNPQGATGYTF.

The genes are TRBV2 and TRBJ2-1; no firm D call. Between the trimmed V and J ends, which lost 10 bases and 5 bases, there was a span of 18 bases. The CDR3 is 14 amino acids. Germline CDR1 SNHLY, CDR2 FYNNEI. DNA of the CDR3: TGTGCCAACCGTCAGCCAACGGGTAACAATGAGCAGTTCTTC. Its protein product is CANRQPTGNNEQFF.

This chain uses TRBV7-6 with TRBJ2-1, with 7 bases fitting TRBD1. The CDR3 has 17 residues. Germline CDR1 is SGHVS and CDR2 is FNYEAQ. Trimming cost V 0 bases and J 2 bases; bases outside gene matches: 7. The chain's CDR3 is CASSLATGTATYNEQFF. DNA for the CDR3: TGTGCCAGCAGCTTAGCGACCGGGACAGCTACCTACAATGAGCAGTTCTTC. Together with reference TRBV7-6 and TRBJ2-1, the CDR3 gives the full variable domain: GAGVSQSPRYKVTKRGQDVALRCDPISGHVSLYWYRQALGQGPEFLTYFNYEAQQDKSGLPNDRFSAERPEGSISTLTIQRTEQRDSAMYRCASSLATGTATYNEQFFGPGTRLTVL.

The chain carries TRBV5-1 and TRBJ2-6, with unresolved D. CDR3 length: 15 amino acids. In germline, CDR1 is SGHRS, CDR2 YFSETQ. V was clipped by 4 bases and J by 0 bases, with 8 bases between them. The CDR3 spells CASSLTFSGANVLTF. The CDR3 DNA reads TGCGCCAGCAGCCTCACTTTCTCTGGGGCCAACGTCCTGACTTTC. Full variable domain (rest looked up from reference TRBV5-1 and TRBJ2-6): KAGVTQTPRYLIKTRGQQVTLSCSPISGHRSVSWYQQTPGQGLQFLFEYFSETQRNKGNFPGRFSGRQFSNSRSEMNVSTLELGDSALYLCASSLTFSGANVLTFGAGSRLTVL.

The chain employs TRBV24-1 and TRBJ1-3; D is undetermined. Trimming pared 6 bases from V and 0 bases from J, leaving 8 bases between. Germline CDR1 and CDR2: KGHDR and SFDVKD. The CDR3 totals 14 residues. CDR3: CATSPWDSGNTIYF. In DNA, the CDR3 is TGTGCCACCAGTCCTTGGGACTCTGGAAACACCATATATTTT.

The V call is TRBV7-9, the J call TRBJ1-1, with 9 bases lining up with TRBD1. Germline V gene sequence: CDR1 SEHNR, CDR2 FQNEAQ (reference sequence). CDR3 length: 16 residues. Unmatched junction bases numbered 6, after V lost 4 bases and J lost 0 bases. The CDR3 reads CASSSDRGIMNTEAFF. CDR3 nucleotides: TGTGCCAGCAGCTCGGACAGGGGAATCATGAACACTGAAGCTTTCTTT.

This sequence joins TRBV2 and TRBJ1-4; D is uncertain. This CDR3 is 14 amino acids long. The V end lost 6 bases, the J end lost 5 bases, and 13 bases lay between the germline ends. CDR1 and CDR2 (germline): SNHLY, FYNNEI. The CDR3, as DNA: TGTGCCAGCAGAGCCTTCGTGCCGAATGAAAAACTGTTTTTT. Protein: CASRAFVPNEKLFF.

The gene calls are TRBV9 and TRBJ2-2; 8 positions agree with TRBD1. With 4 bases clipped from V and 6 bases from J, the junction kept 11 bases outside the gene matches. The germline V gene has CDR1 SGDLS and CDR2 YYNGEE. The CDR3 spans 16 residues. The CDR3 sequence: CASSPQGQGRAGELFF. In DNA form, the CDR3 reads TGTGCCAGCAGCCCCCAAGGACAGGGTAGGGCCGGGGAGCTGTTTTTT.

J is TRBJ2-3 and V is TRBV11-3; the match to TRBD2 covers 9 bases. Germline-derived CDR1 and CDR2 are SGHNT and YENEEA. J gave up 4 bases and V 5 bases, and 10 bases lay outside the gene matches. The CDR3 extends over 16 amino acids. The CDR3 is CASSLSLAGMADTQYF. The CDR3 nucleotides are TGTGCCAGCAGCCTATCTCTAGCGGGGATGGCAGATACGCAGTATTTT.

This clone turned up a few times. This chain connects TRBV7-8 to TRBJ1-4; tentatively, D is TRBD1 (6 bases). The V gene's germline CDR1 is SGHVS and CDR2 FQNEAQ. V was cut by 2 bases and J by 7 bases, with 11 bases left in between. This CDR3 has 14 residues. The CDR3 region has the DNA TGTGCCAGCAGCTTAACCAGGGGAGGTGAAAAACTGTTTTTT. It specifies CASSLTRGGEKLFF.

The J gene is TRBJ2-1, the V gene TRBV7-8, with D perhaps matching TRBD1 (6 bases). The CDR3 is made up of 15 amino acids. Trimming stripped 1 base from V and 8 bases from J, with 15 bases between. Germline values: CDR1 SGHVS, CDR2 FQNEAQ. Written as DNA, the CDR3 is TGTGCCAGCAGCTTAGGAGGCAGGGGCCGGGATGAGCAGTTCTTC. This codes for CASSLGGRGRDEQFF.

V is TRBV5-1 and J is TRBJ2-1; TRBD1 matches at 7 bases. From germline, CDR1 is SGHRS and CDR2 YFSETQ. The ends lost 1 base at V and 8 bases at J; junction bases unmatched: 9. The CDR3 contains 15 residues. CDR3: CASSLRQGVEDEQFF. CDR3 nucleotide sequence: TGCGCCAGCAGCTTGAGACAGGGCGTGGAGGATGAGCAGTTCTTC.

This CDR3 is CASSVVEGGANTEAFF. DNA of the CDR3: TGTGCCAGCAGCGTAGTTGAGGGAGGCGCTAACACTGAAGCTTTCTTT. The chain couples TRBV9 to TRBJ1-1; no definite D call. The V end lost 0 bases, the J end lost 2 bases, and 14 bases lay between the germline ends. Germline-derived CDR1 and CDR2 are SGDLS and YYNGEE. This CDR3 comprises 16 residues.

V is TRBV10-1 and J is TRBJ1-2, with D possibly being TRBD1 (6 bases). Germline V gene lookup returns CDR1 WNHNN and CDR2 SYGVQD (reference sequence). The CDR3 loop spans 13 amino acids. V lost 3 bases to trimming and J lost 8 bases, with 13 bases between them. In nucleotides, the CDR3 is TGCGCCAGCAGTGAATCGGGGGCCGTCGGCTACACCTTC. Translating gives CASSESGAVGYTF.

The gene calls are TRBV4-1 and TRBJ2-2, with D possibly being TRBD1 (5 bases). The V gene lost 4 bases and the J gene lost 2 bases, with 11 bases spanning the gap. CDR1 and CDR2 (germline): MGHRA, YSYEKL. CDR3 length equals 15 residues. CDR3 DNA: TGCGCCAGCAGCCGACAGAAGACAAACACCGGGGAGCTGTTTTTT. Protein product: CASSRQKTNTGELFF.

The V gene is TRBV7-2, the J gene TRBJ1-2; D might be TRBD1 (5 bases). CDR1 is SGHTA, CDR2 FQGNSA, per germline. The CDR3 runs to 15 residues. Trimming removed 1 base from V and 10 bases from J, with 19 bases in between. The CDR3 nucleotides read TGTGCCAGCAGCTTAGACTTTACGGGACTCTCGTTCTACACCTTC. This encodes CASSLDFTGLSFYTF.

The chain uses TRBV30 and TRBJ1-1; no reliable D call. V shed 2 bases and J shed 5 bases, with 9 bases lying between them. This CDR3 is built from 12 residues. Germline values: CDR1 GTSNPN, CDR2 SVGIG (reference sequence). The chain's CDR3 is CAWSSRGTEAFF. As DNA, the CDR3 is TGTGCCTGGAGTTCCCGGGGAACTGAAGCTTTCTTT.

The chain employs TRBV12-3 or TRBV12-4 and TRBJ1-6; D call uncertain. V was cut by 7 bases and J by 9 bases, with 13 bases left in between. CDR3 length: 13 residues. The CDR3, as DNA: TGTGCCAGCACCCTGGGCGGAGGTTCACCCCTCCACTTT. Amino acid sequence: CASTLGGGSPLHF.

The chain links TRBV20-1 to TRBJ1-5, with a weak D call TRBD1 (6 bases). There are 14 residues in the CDR3. Germline values: CDR1 DFQATT, CDR2 SNEGSKA (reference sequence). Between the trimmed V and J ends, which lost 3 bases and 3 bases, there was a span of 12 bases. The chain's CDR3 is CSASVQGFNQPQHF. In nucleotides, the CDR3 is TGCAGTGCTAGTGTACAGGGATTCAATCAGCCCCAGCATTTT.

The chain links TRBV12-3 or TRBV12-4 to TRBJ1-2; D unresolved. Trimming removed 3 bases from V and 8 bases from J, with 10 bases in between. This CDR3 region has 12 residues. The DNA of the CDR3 is TGTGCCAGCAGTTTCGACCTCTTCGGCTACACCTTC. Residues: CASSFDLFGYTF.

The J gene is TRBJ2-5, the V gene TRBV5-4; D possibly corresponds to TRBD2 (6 bases). This CDR3 spans 14 amino acids. Between the trimmed V and J ends, which lost 0 bases and 5 bases, there was a span of 11 bases. Per the germline V gene, CDR1 is SGHNT and CDR2 is YYREEE (reference sequence). The CDR3 region has the DNA TGTGCCAGCAGCTTGGGGGGCGGGATCGAGACCCAGTACTTC. It is translated as CASSLGGGIETQYF.

This clone was picked up one time. This chain links TRBV11-1 with TRBJ1-3; D unclear. The V gene's germline CDR1 is SGHAT and CDR2 FQDESV (reference sequence). V was cut by 6 bases and J by 0 bases, with 6 bases left in between. This CDR3 has 13 amino acids. CDR3 residues: CASRTLSGNTIYF. The DNA of the CDR3 is TGTGCCAGCAGAACACTCTCTGGAAACACCATATATTTT.

This rearrangement joins TRBV30 to TRBJ1-2; D not resolved. Germline assignment: CDR1 GTSNPN and CDR2 SVGIG (reference sequence). CDR3 size: 15 residues. V was cut by 0 bases and J by 0 bases, with 11 bases left in between. This CDR3 is CAWSVSSAANYGYTF. The CDR3 DNA reads TGTGCCTGGAGTGTAAGTTCGGCCGCTAACTATGGCTACACCTTC.

The J gene is TRBJ1-5, the V gene TRBV19, with D uncertain. With 7 bases removed from V and 2 bases from J, the gap between germline ends came to 15 bases. Per the germline V gene, CDR1 is LNHDA and CDR2 is SQIVND (reference sequence). CDR3 size: 15 residues. CDR3 residues: CASNTYRGGNQPQHF. The CDR3 DNA reads as TGTGCCAGTAACACTTACCGGGGTGGCAATCAGCCCCAGCATTTT.